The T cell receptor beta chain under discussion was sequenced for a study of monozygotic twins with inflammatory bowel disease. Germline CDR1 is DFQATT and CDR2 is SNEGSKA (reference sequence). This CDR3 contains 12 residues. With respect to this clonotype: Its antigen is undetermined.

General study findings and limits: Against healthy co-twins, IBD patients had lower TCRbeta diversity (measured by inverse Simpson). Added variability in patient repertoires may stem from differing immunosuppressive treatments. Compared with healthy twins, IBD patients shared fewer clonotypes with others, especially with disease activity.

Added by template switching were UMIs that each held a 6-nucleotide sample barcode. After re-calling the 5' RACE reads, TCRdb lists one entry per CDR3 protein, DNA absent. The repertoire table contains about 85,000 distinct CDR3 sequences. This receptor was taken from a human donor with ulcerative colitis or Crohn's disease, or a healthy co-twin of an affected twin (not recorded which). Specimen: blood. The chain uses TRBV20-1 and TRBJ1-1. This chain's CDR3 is CSARSLRPEAFF.